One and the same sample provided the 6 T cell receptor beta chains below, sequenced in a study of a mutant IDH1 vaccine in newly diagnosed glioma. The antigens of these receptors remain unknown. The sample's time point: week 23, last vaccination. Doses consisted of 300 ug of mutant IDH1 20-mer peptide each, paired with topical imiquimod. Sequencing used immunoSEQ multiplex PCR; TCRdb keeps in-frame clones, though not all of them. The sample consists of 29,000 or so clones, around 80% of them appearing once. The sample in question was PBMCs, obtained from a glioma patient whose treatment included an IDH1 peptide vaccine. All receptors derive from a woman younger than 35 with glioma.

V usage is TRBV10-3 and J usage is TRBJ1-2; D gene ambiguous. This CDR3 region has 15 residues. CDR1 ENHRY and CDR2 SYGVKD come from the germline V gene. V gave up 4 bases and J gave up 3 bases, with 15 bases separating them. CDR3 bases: TGTGCCATCAGTGGGTCGAAAGGGTTTCACTATGGCTACACCTTC. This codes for CAISGSKGFHYGYTF.

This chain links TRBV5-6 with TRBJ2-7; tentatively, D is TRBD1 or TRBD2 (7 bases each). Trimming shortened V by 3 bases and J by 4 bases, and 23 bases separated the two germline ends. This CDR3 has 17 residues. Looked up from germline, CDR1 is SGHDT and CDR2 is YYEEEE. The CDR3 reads CASSSTGQWGGGYEQYF. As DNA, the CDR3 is TGTGCCAGCAGCTCCACGGGACAGTGGGGAGGGGGGTACGAGCAGTACTTC.

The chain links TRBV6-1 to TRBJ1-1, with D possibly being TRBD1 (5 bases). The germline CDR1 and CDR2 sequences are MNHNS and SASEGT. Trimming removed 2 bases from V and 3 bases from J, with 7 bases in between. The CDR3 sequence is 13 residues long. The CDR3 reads CASSEYRYTEAFF. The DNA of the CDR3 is TGTGCCAGCAGTGAATACAGGTACACTGAAGCTTTCTTT.

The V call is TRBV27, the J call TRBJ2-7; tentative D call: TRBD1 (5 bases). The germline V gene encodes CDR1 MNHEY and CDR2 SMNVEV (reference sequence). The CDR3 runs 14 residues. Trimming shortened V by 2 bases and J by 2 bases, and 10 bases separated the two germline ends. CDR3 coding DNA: TGTGCCAGCAGTTTAGGGCAGGGTACCTACGAGCAGTACTTC. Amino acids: CASSLGQGTYEQYF.

The CDR3 DNA follows: TGTGCCAGCAGTTACACGGTTTCTGAAAAACTGTTTTTT. Its translation: CASSYTVSEKLFF. The rearrangement links TRBV6-5 to TRBJ1-4; D is uncertain. The CDR3 contains 13 residues. The V end lost 2 bases, the J end lost 7 bases, and 8 bases lay between the germline ends. Germline CDR1 reads MNHEY; CDR2 reads SVGAGI.

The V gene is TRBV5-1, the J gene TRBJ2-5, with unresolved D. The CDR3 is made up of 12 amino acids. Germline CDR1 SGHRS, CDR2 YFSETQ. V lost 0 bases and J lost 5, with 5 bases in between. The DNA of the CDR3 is TGCGCCAGCAGCTTGGCACTTGAGACCCAGTACTTC. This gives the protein CASSLALETQYF. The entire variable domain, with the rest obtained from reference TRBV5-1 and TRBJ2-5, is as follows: KAGVTQTPRYLIKTRGQQVTLSCSPISGHRSVSWYQQTPGQGLQFLFEYFSETQRNKGNFPGRFSGRQFSNSRSEMNVSTLELGDSALYLCASSLALETQYFGPGTRLLVL.